This T cell receptor beta chain was found in a study of OX40 agonist ivuxolimab in advanced cancers. Study-level background: Ivuxolimab, an antibody that agonizes OX40 (CD134), was administered to the patients. Those enrolled were less than 85% male, with a mean age of around 57 years and ages from about 20 to 85. Patients undergoing dose escalation presented with hepatocellular carcinoma, melanoma, renal cell or head and neck cancer.

The method was immunoSEQ multiplex PCR; TCRdb's version includes in-frame clones alone and lacks a portion of them. The profile shows about 47,000 clones, about 85% of them singletons. With 5 bases clipped from V and 3 bases from J, the junction kept 3 bases outside the gene matches. CDR3 size: 17 residues. The germline gives CDR1 SEHNR, CDR2 FQNEAQ (reference sequence). The receptor was derived from an adult with an advanced solid tumor such as melanoma, head and neck, liver or kidney cancer. The chain couples TRBV7-9 to TRBJ2-6; 14 positions match TRBD2. The material was CD4+ or CD8+ T cells sorted from blood, obtained in a trial of the OX40 agonist ivuxolimab. The CDR3 region has the DNA TGTGCCAGCAGCCGGACTAGCGGGGGGCTTGGGGCCAACGTCCTGACTTTC. This codes for CASSRTSGGLGANVLTF.